This T cell receptor (beta chain) originates from a study of blood T cells in healthy people across ages. The germline gives CDR1 MDHEN, CDR2 SYDVKM. V dropped 2 bases and J dropped 9; count of bases not matched to a gene: 8. CDR3 length equals 15 residues. Comment on this clonotype: Its specificity is unknown.

With a J-beta primer mix and a sample-barcoded 5' primer, a second PCR ran roughly 6 to 11 cycles. A 12-random-nucleotide template-switch adaptor tagged each cDNA molecule. TCRdb itself ran the 5' RACE reads through MiXCR, one entry per CDR3 protein. The sample carries under 800,000 distinct CDR3 sequences, 35% to 45% recorded once. Study findings and constraints: Diversity of TCR beta per million T cells declined in a roughly linear way with age.

The chain carries TRBV28 and TRBJ2-1, with 9 bases fitting TRBD2. The sample comprised blood. The TCR was taken from a woman in her sixties in good health. DNA for the CDR3: TGTGCCAGCAGTTTAGTCCAGCGGGGGGTCCTTGAGCAGTTCTTC. Protein product: CASSLVQRGVLEQFF.